These T cell receptor beta chains were read from a single sample in a study of blood T cell repertoires in COVID-19. Sequencing used immunoSEQ multiplex PCR; TCRdb keeps in-frame clones, though not all of them. Here the sample spans about 190,000 clones, 75% to 90% being singletons. Input material: peripheral blood. The receptors shown here come from a man between 70 and 80 years old with active or convalescent COVID-19. CDR3s include the opening cysteine and the closing phenylalanine or tryptophan. D genes are given only for firm matches. Size is stated for part of the rows, as once, few or many counts, or as a class when the clone is expanded.

v_gene: TRBV7-9
j_gene: TRBJ2-7
abundance: NA
d_gene: TRBD1
CDR3aa: CASSLGTGSSYEQYF
CDR3nt: TGTGCCAGCAGCTTAGGGACAGGGAGCTCCTACGAGCAGTACTTC

v_gene: TRBV20-1
j_gene: TRBJ2-7
abundance: NA
d_gene: TRBD1
CDR3aa: CSASRTGGVLGNEQYF
CDR3nt: TGCAGTGCTAGTCGGACAGGGGGCGTCCTAGGGAACGAGCAGTACTTC

v_gene: TRBV3-1/TRBV3-2
j_gene: TRBJ2-7
abundance: NA
d_gene: TRBD1
CDR3aa: CASSQLRTGEQYF
CDR3nt: TGTGCCAGCAGCCAACTTAGGACAGGCGAGCAGTACTTC

v_gene: TRBV7-9
j_gene: TRBJ1-3
abundance: NA
d_gene: NA
CDR3aa: CASSLVQGTGNTIYF
CDR3nt: TGTGCCAGCAGCTTAGTCCAGGGAACTGGAAACACCATATATTTT

v_gene: TRBV7-9
j_gene: TRBJ2-5
abundance: NA
d_gene: NA
CDR3aa: CASSYGMRETQYF
CDR3nt: TGTGCCAGCAGCTACGGGATGCGAGAGACCCAGTACTTC

v_gene: TRBV6-6
j_gene: TRBJ2-3
abundance: NA
d_gene: TRBD1
CDR3aa: CASTQTDRGFSDTQYF
CDR3nt: TGTGCCAGCACCCAAACCGACAGGGGCTTTTCAGATACGCAGTATTTT

v_gene: TRBV7-2
j_gene: TRBJ2-2
abundance: NA
d_gene: TRBD2
CDR3aa: CASSLGLAGLTGELFF
CDR3nt: TGTGCCAGCAGCTTAGGATTAGCGGGACTCACCGGGGAGCTGTTTTTT

v_gene: TRBV28
j_gene: TRBJ1-5
abundance: NA
d_gene: TRBD1
CDR3aa: CASSLGQGAQPQHF
CDR3nt: TGTGCCAGCAGTTTGGGGCAGGGGGCTCAGCCCCAGCATTTT

v_gene: TRBV5-1
j_gene: TRBJ1-3
abundance: NA
d_gene: NA
CDR3aa: CASSMGLGSAYHF
CDR3nt: TGCGCCAGCAGCATGGGCCTCGGGAGTGCGTATCATTTT

v_gene: TRBV28
j_gene: TRBJ1-5
abundance: NA
d_gene: TRBD1
CDR3aa: CASSLRQGNGNQPQHF
CDR3nt: TGTGCCAGCAGTTTAAGACAGGGAAATGGCAATCAGCCCCAGCATTTT

v_gene: TRBV5-4
j_gene: TRBJ2-2
abundance: NA
d_gene: TRBD2
CDR3aa: CASSLGGRTGELFF
CDR3nt: TGTGCCAGCAGCTTGGGCGGGAGGACCGGGGAGCTGTTTTTT

v_gene: TRBV7-9
j_gene: TRBJ2-5
abundance: NA
d_gene: NA
CDR3aa: CASSYPVGVDQETQYF
CDR3nt: TGTGCCAGCAGCTACCCGGTCGGGGTGGACCAAGAGACCCAGTACTTC

v_gene: TRBV5-6
j_gene: TRBJ2-3
abundance: NA
d_gene: NA
CDR3aa: CASSKTLVPDTQYF
CDR3nt: TGTGCCAGCAGCAAGACACTGGTCCCAGATACGCAGTATTTT

v_gene: TRBV2
j_gene: TRBJ1-3
abundance: NA
d_gene: NA
CDR3aa: CASSEERGNTIYF
CDR3nt: TGTGCCAGCAGTGAGGAACGCGGGAACACCATATATTTT

v_gene: TRBV5-1
j_gene: TRBJ2-7
abundance: NA
d_gene: TRBD1
CDR3aa: CASSSSGQVRSEQYF
CDR3nt: TGCGCCAGCAGCTCCTCGGGACAGGTCCGGTCCGAGCAGTACTTC

v_gene: TRBV10-1
j_gene: TRBJ2-2
abundance: NA
d_gene: NA
CDR3aa: CASSESRAWNTGELFF
CDR3nt: TGCGCCAGCAGTGAGTCCAGGGCATGGAACACCGGGGAGCTGTTTTTT

v_gene: TRBV20-1
j_gene: TRBJ1-4
abundance: NA
d_gene: NA
CDR3aa: CSALVAVKLFF
CDR3nt: TGCAGTGCTTTGGTGGCCGTAAAACTGTTTTTT

v_gene: TRBV18
j_gene: TRBJ1-1
abundance: NA
d_gene: NA
CDR3aa: CASSPWAEHTEAFF
CDR3nt: TGTGCCAGCTCACCATGGGCTGAACACACTGAAGCTTTCTTT

v_gene: TRBV6-1
j_gene: TRBJ1-2
abundance: NA
d_gene: NA
CDR3aa: CASSELTGRSNGYTF
CDR3nt: TGTGCCAGCAGTGAACTCACCGGCAGGTCAAATGGCTACACCTTC

v_gene: TRBV5-1
j_gene: TRBJ2-7
abundance: NA
d_gene: TRBD2
CDR3aa: CASSFGTSGMFHEQYF
CDR3nt: TGCGCCAGCAGCTTCGGGACTAGCGGGATGTTCCACGAGCAGTACTTC

v_gene: TRBV6-2/TRBV6-3
j_gene: TRBJ2-1
abundance: NA
d_gene: TRBD2
CDR3aa: CASSYSQPGLASEQFF
CDR3nt: TGTGCCAGCAGTTACTCGCAACCGGGACTAGCTAGTGAGCAGTTCTTC

v_gene: TRBV5-1
j_gene: TRBJ2-6
abundance: NA
d_gene: NA
CDR3aa: CASSSLGGPGANVLTF
CDR3nt: TGCGCCAGCAGCTCGCTGGGGGGGCCTGGGGCCAACGTCCTGACTTTC

v_gene: TRBV5-1
j_gene: TRBJ2-2
abundance: NA
d_gene: TRBD1
CDR3aa: CASSLNTGDTTGELFF
CDR3nt: TGCGCCAGCAGCTTGAATACAGGGGACACCACCGGGGAGCTGTTTTTT

v_gene: TRBV7-6
j_gene: TRBJ2-5
abundance: NA
d_gene: NA
CDR3aa: CASSSGDNRETQYF
CDR3nt: TGTGCCAGCAGCTCCGGGGACAATCGTGAGACCCAGTACTTC

v_gene: TRBV28
j_gene: TRBJ2-7
abundance: NA
d_gene: TRBD1
CDR3aa: CASSSPGQGRGQYF
CDR3nt: TGTGCCAGCAGTTCGCCGGGACAGGGGAGAGGGCAGTACTTC

v_gene: TRBV7-2
j_gene: TRBJ2-3
abundance: NA
d_gene: NA
CDR3aa: CASSFSEEGTDTQYF
CDR3nt: TGTGCCAGCAGCTTCAGTGAGGAGGGCACAGATACGCAGTATTTT

v_gene: TRBV9
j_gene: TRBJ1-6
abundance: NA
d_gene: NA
CDR3aa: CASSVGGASNNSPLHF
CDR3nt: TGTGCCAGCAGCGTAGGGGGAGCCTCCAATAATTCACCCCTCCACTTT

v_gene: TRBV15
j_gene: TRBJ2-5
abundance: NA
d_gene: TRBD1
CDR3aa: CATSRPGQGARETQYF
CDR3nt: TGTGCCACCAGCAGGCCGGGGCAGGGGGCGCGAGAGACCCAGTACTTC

v_gene: TRBV30
j_gene: TRBJ2-7
abundance: NA
d_gene: NA
CDR3aa: CAWRRKGPTYEQYF
CDR3nt: TGTGCCTGGAGACGTAAGGGGCCCACCTACGAGCAGTACTTC

v_gene: TRBV7-9
j_gene: TRBJ2-1
abundance: few
d_gene: TRBD2
CDR3aa: CASSERASGRGEQFF
CDR3nt: TGTGCCAGCAGCGAAAGGGCTAGCGGGAGAGGTGAGCAGTTCTTC

v_gene: TRBV29-1
j_gene: TRBJ1-2
abundance: NA
d_gene: NA
CDR3aa: CSGTHSGGEGYTF
CDR3nt: TGCAGCGGGACCCACAGCGGCGGCGAGGGCTACACCTTC

v_gene: TRBV3-1/TRBV3-2
j_gene: TRBJ2-1
abundance: NA
d_gene: TRBD2
CDR3aa: CASSLRVKLAGDNEQFF
CDR3nt: TGTGCCAGCAGCCTAAGAGTGAAACTAGCGGGGGACAATGAGCAGTTCTTC

v_gene: TRBV28
j_gene: TRBJ1-3
abundance: NA
d_gene: NA
CDR3aa: CASSPAGTHSGNTIYF
CDR3nt: TGTGCCAGCAGTCCTGCCGGGACACACTCTGGAAACACCATATATTTT

v_gene: TRBV2
j_gene: TRBJ1-1
abundance: NA
d_gene: TRBD1
CDR3aa: CASTSGQGAYTEAFF
CDR3nt: TGTGCCAGCACCTCCGGACAGGGGGCTTACACTGAAGCTTTCTTT

v_gene: TRBV30
j_gene: TRBJ1-4
abundance: NA
d_gene: TRBD1
CDR3aa: CAWSGTGSEKLFF
CDR3nt: TGTGCCTGGAGCGGGACAGGGTCCGAAAAACTGTTTTTT

v_gene: TRBV6-6
j_gene: TRBJ2-7
abundance: NA
d_gene: TRBD1
CDR3aa: CASIPGGYEQYF
CDR3nt: TGTGCCAGCATCCCAGGGGGCTACGAGCAGTACTTC

v_gene: TRBV5-1
j_gene: TRBJ2-7
abundance: NA
d_gene: TRBD1
CDR3aa: CASSSTGIHEQYF
CDR3nt: TGCGCCAGCAGCTCGACAGGGATCCACGAGCAGTACTTC

v_gene: TRBV7-8
j_gene: TRBJ1-4
abundance: once
d_gene: TRBD1
CDR3aa: CASSLRDRIVATNEKLFF
CDR3nt: TGTGCCAGCAGCTTAAGGGACAGGATAGTCGCAACTAATGAAAAACTGTTTTTT

v_gene: TRBV27
j_gene: TRBJ2-7
abundance: NA
d_gene: NA
CDR3aa: CASSLSPSQGGTSYEQYF
CDR3nt: TGTGCCAGCAGTTTAAGTCCCTCACAGGGGGGGACCTCCTACGAGCAGTACTTC

v_gene: TRBV5-1
j_gene: TRBJ2-1
abundance: NA
d_gene: TRBD1
CDR3aa: CASSLRDRAVEQFF
CDR3nt: TGCGCCAGCAGCTTGAGGGACAGGGCCGTTGAGCAGTTCTTC

v_gene: TRBV24-1
j_gene: TRBJ2-2
abundance: NA
d_gene: TRBD2
CDR3aa: CATSAPLGGRNTGELFF
CDR3nt: TGTGCCACCAGTGCCCCCCTGGGGGGGAGGAACACCGGGGAGCTGTTTTTT

v_gene: TRBV28
j_gene: TRBJ1-2
abundance: NA
d_gene: NA
CDR3aa: CASSLWGTANYGYTF
CDR3nt: TGTGCCAGCAGTTTATGGGGGACTGCTAACTATGGCTACACCTTC

v_gene: TRBV7-9
j_gene: TRBJ1-4
abundance: NA
d_gene: NA
CDR3aa: CASSPPGNNEKLFF
CDR3nt: TGTGCCAGCAGCCCACCGGGGAACAATGAAAAACTGTTTTTT

v_gene: TRBV28
j_gene: TRBJ2-7
abundance: few
d_gene: NA
CDR3aa: CASRDRGRETYEQYF
CDR3nt: TGTGCCAGCAGGGACCGGGGGCGGGAGACCTACGAGCAGTACTTC

v_gene: TRBV5-1
j_gene: TRBJ1-3
abundance: NA
d_gene: NA
CDR3aa: CASSLVPGEGNTIYF
CDR3nt: TGCGCCAGCAGCTTGGTTCCAGGGGAAGGAAACACCATATATTTT

v_gene: TRBV6-5
j_gene: TRBJ1-2
abundance: NA
d_gene: TRBD1
CDR3aa: CASSPPGQGYYGYTF
CDR3nt: TGTGCCAGCAGTCCACCGGGACAGGGGTACTATGGCTACACCTTC

v_gene: TRBV5-1
j_gene: TRBJ2-7
abundance: NA
d_gene: NA
CDR3aa: CASMMRQGPYEQYF
CDR3nt: TGCGCCAGCATGATGCGGCAGGGGCCCTACGAGCAGTACTTC

v_gene: TRBV9
j_gene: TRBJ2-3
abundance: NA
d_gene: NA
CDR3aa: CASSVAGRRTDTQYF
CDR3nt: TGTGCCAGCAGCGTAGCCGGGAGAAGGACAGATACGCAGTATTTT